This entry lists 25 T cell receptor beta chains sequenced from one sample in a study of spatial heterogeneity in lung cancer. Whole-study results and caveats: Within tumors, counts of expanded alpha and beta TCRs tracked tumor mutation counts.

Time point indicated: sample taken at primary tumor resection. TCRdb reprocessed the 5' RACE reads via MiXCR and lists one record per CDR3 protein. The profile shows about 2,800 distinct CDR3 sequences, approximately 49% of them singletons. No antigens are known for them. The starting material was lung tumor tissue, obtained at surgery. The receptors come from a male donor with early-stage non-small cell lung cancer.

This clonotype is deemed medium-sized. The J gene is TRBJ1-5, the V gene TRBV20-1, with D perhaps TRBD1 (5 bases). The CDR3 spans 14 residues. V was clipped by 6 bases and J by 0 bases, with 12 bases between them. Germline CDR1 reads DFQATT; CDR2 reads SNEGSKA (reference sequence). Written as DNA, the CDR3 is TGCAGTGCCCGGCGGGGGGATAGCAATCAGCCCCAGCATTTT. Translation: CSARRGDSNQPQHF.

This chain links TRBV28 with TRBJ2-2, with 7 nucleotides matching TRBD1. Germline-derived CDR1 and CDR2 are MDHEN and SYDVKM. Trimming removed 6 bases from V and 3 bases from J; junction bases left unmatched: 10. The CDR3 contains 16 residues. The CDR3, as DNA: TGTGCCAGCAGGAACAGGGGTCTGGGAGACACCGGGGAGCTGTTTTTT. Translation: CASRNRGLGDTGELFF.

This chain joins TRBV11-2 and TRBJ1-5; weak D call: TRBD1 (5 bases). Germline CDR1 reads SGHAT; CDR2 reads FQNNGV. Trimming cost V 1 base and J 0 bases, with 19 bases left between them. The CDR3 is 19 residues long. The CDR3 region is CASSLGGWSGRFSNQPQHF. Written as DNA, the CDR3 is TGTGCCAGCAGCTTAGGGGGTTGGTCAGGGCGCTTTAGCAATCAGCCCCAGCATTTT.

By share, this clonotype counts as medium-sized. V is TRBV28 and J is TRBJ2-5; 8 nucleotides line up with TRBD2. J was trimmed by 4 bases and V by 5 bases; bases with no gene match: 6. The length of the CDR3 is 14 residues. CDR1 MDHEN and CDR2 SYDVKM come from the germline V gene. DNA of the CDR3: TGTGCCAGCAGTGCTAGTCTAGCGGGAGAGACCCAGTACTTC. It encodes CASSASLAGETQYF.

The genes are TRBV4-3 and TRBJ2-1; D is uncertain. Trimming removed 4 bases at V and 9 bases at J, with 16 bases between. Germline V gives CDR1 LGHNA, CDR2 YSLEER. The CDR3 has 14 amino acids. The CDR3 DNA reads TGCGCCAGCAGCCCCTACCTCTCCAGCACTGAGCAGTTCTTC. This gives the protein CASSPYLSSTEQFF.

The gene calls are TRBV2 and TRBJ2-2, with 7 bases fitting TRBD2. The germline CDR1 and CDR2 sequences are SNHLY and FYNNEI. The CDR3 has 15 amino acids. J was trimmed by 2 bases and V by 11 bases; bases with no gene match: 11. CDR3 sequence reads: CACKKAGTNTGELFF. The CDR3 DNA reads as TGTGCCTGTAAGAAAGCGGGAACCAACACCGGGGAGCTGTTTTTT.

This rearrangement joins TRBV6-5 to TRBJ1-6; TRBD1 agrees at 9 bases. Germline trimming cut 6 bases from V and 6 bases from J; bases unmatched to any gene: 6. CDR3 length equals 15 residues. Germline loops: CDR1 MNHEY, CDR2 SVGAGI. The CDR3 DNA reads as TGTGCCAGCAGGCCTAGGACAGGGGTTAATTCACCCCTCCACTTT. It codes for CASRPRTGVNSPLHF.

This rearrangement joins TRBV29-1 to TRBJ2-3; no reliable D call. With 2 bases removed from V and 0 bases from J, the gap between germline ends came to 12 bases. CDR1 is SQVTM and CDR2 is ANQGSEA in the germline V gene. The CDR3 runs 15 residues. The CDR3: CSVERVRASTDTQYF. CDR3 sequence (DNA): TGCAGCGTTGAACGCGTAAGGGCCAGCACAGATACGCAGTATTTT.

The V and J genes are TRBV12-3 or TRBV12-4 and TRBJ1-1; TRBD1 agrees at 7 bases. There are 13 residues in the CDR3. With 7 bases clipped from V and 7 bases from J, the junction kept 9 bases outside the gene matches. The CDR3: CASTPQGWVEAFF. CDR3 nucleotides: TGTGCCAGCACCCCACAGGGGTGGGTTGAAGCTTTCTTT.

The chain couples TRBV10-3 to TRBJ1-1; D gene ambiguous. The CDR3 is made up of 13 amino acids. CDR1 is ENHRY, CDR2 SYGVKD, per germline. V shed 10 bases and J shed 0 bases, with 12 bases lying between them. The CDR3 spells CASAQILNTEAFF. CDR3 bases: TGTGCCAGCGCACAAATTTTGAACACTGAAGCTTTCTTT.

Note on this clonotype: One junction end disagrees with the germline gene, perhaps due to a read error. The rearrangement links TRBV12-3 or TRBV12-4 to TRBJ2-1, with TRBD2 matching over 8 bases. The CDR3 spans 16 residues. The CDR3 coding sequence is TGTGCCAGCAGTTTCTCCGGGGGGGCCTACTACCATGAGCAGTTCTTC. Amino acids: CASSFSGGAYYHEQFF.

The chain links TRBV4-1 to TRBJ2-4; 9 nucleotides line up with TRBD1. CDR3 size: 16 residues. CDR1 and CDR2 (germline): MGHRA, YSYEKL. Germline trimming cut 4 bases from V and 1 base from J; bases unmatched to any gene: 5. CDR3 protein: CASSPGQGKAKNIQYF. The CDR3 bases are TGCGCCAGCAGCCCTGGACAGGGGAAGGCCAAAAACATTCAGTACTTC.

The CDR3 coding sequence is TGCAGTGCTAGAGATGGAGGGGGGAACTACGAGCAGTACTTC. Translated, it gives CSARDGGGNYEQYF. The chain combines TRBV20-1 with TRBJ2-7, with D perhaps given as TRBD1 or TRBD2 (6 bases each). The CDR3 has 14 amino acids. The V end lost 0 bases, the J end lost 3 bases, and 12 bases lay between the germline ends. The V gene's germline CDR1 is DFQATT and CDR2 SNEGSKA (reference sequence).

The chain's CDR3 is CSARDRTAHSGEKLFF. CDR3 nucleotide sequence: TGCAGTGCTAGAGATAGGACAGCCCATTCCGGTGAAAAACTGTTTTTT. This rearrangement joins TRBV20-1 to TRBJ1-4, with a possible D match to TRBD1 (6 bases). The CDR3 length is 16 residues. Trimming took 0 bases from V and 7 from J, leaving 18 bases between them. Germline-derived CDR1 and CDR2 are DFQATT and SNEGSKA (reference sequence).

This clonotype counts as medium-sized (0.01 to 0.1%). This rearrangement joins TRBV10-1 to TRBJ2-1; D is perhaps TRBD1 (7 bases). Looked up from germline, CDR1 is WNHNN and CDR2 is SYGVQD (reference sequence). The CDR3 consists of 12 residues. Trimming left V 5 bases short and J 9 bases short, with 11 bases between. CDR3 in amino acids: CASSQGGIEQFF. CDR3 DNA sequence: TGCGCCAGCAGTCAGGGGGGCATTGAGCAGTTCTTC.

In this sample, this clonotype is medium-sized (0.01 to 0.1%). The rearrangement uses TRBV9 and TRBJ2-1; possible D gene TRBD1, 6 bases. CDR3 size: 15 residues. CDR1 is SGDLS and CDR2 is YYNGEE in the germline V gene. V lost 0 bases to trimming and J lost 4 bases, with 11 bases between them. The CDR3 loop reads CASSVGGRDYNEQFF. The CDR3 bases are TGTGCCAGCAGCGTAGGGGGGCGCGATTACAATGAGCAGTTCTTC. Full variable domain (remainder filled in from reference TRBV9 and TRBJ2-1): DSGVTQTPKHLITATGQRVTLRCSPRSGDLSVYWYQQSLDQGLQFLIQYYNGEERAKGNILERFSAQQFPDLHSELNLSSLELGDSALYFCASSVGGRDYNEQFFGPGTRLTVL.

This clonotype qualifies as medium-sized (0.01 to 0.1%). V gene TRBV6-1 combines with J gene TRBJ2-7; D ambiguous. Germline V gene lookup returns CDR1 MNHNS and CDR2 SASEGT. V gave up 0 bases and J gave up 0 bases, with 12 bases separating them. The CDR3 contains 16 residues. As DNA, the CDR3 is TGTGCCAGCAGTGAAGCGCTTCATTGGGTCTCCTACGAGCAGTACTTC. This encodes CASSEALHWVSYEQYF.

DNA for the CDR3: TGCAGTGCTACCAAAATCTCCTACAATGAGCAGTTCTTC. This sequence encodes CSATKISYNEQFF. The chain couples TRBV20-1 to TRBJ2-1; D not certain. The CDR3 length is 13 residues. V lost 4 bases, J lost 0 bases, and 7 bases lay in between. Germline V gene sequence: CDR1 DFQATT, CDR2 SNEGSKA (reference sequence).

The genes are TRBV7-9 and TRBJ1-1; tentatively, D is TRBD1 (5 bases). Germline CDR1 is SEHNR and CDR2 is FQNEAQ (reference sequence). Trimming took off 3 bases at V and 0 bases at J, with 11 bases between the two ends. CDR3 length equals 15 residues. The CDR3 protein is CASSFYRGLNTEAFF. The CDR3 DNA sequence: TGTGCCAGCAGCTTTTACCGGGGACTGAACACTGAAGCTTTCTTT.

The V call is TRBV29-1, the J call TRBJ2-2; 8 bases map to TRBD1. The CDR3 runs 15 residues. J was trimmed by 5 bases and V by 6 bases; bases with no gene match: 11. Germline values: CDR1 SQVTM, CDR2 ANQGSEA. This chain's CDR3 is CSVPRTGPGTGELFF. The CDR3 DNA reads TGCAGCGTCCCCCGGACAGGGCCGGGGACCGGGGAGCTGTTTTTT.

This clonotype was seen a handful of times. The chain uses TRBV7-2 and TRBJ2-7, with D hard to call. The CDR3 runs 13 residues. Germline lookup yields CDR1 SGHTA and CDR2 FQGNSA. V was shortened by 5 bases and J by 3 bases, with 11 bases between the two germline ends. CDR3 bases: TGTGCCAGCAGCGCCCATGATATCTACGAGCAGTACTTC. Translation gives CASSAHDIYEQYF.

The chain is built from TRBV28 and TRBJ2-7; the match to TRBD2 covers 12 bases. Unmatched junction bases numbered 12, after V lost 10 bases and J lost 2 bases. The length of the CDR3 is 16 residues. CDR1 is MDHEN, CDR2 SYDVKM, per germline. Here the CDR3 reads CATLTSGRLGAYEQYF. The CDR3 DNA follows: TGTGCCACCCTGACTAGCGGGAGACTAGGGGCCTACGAGCAGTACTTC.

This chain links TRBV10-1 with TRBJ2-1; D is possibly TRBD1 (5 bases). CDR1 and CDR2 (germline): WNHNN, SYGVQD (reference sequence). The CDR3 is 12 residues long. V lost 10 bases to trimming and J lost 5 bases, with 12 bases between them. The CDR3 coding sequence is TGCGCCACCGGACACCCCGACAATGAGCAGTTCTTC. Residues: CATGHPDNEQFF.

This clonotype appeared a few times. The CDR3 DNA reads as TGTGCCAGCAGCCTCACAGGGGGCAATCAGCCCCAGCATTTT. This sequence encodes CASSLTGGNQPQHF. J is TRBJ1-5 and V is TRBV27; 7 bases agree with TRBD1. Per the germline V gene, CDR1 is MNHEY and CDR2 is SMNVEV (reference sequence). The ends lost 6 bases at V and 2 bases at J; junction bases unmatched: 4. This CDR3 is 14 amino acids long.

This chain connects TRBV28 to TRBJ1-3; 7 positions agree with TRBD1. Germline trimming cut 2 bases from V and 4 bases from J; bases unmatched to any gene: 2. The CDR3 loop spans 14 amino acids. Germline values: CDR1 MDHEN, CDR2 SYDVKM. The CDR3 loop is CASSLETGGNTIYF. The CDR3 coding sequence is TGTGCCAGCAGTTTAGAGACAGGGGGAAACACCATATATTTT.